A single sample gave rise to the 3 T cell receptor beta chains below, sequenced in a study of blood T cell repertoires in COVID-19. TCRdb's copy holds only in-frame clones and misses some; the assay was immunoSEQ multiplex PCR. The sample holds approximately 50,000 clones; over 80% are singletons and the top ten take about 3.2%. Specimen: peripheral blood. The source of these receptors is a human donor in a cohort sampled during active COVID-19.

This rearrangement joins TRBV27 to TRBJ1-1; TRBD1 agrees at 11 bases. V dropped 5 bases and J dropped 11; count of bases not matched to a gene: 10. There are 14 residues in the CDR3. Germline CDR1 MNHEY, CDR2 SMNVEV (reference sequence). CDR3 loop: CASSPGTGGLRAFF. CDR3 sequence (DNA): TGTGCCAGCAGTCCCGGGACAGGGGGATTACGGGCTTTCTTT.

The chain couples TRBV19 to TRBJ2-1; 12 bases line up with TRBD1. Germline V gene lookup returns CDR1 LNHDA and CDR2 SQIVND (reference sequence). This CDR3 is built from 16 residues. Unmatched junction bases numbered 15, after V lost 9 bases and J lost 9 bases. This chain's CDR3 is CASSTTGTGGRGEQFF. DNA of the CDR3: TGTGCCAGCTCGACCACCGGGACAGGGGGCAGGGGTGAGCAGTTCTTC. The full variable domain, with the rest looked up from reference TRBV19 and TRBJ2-1, is DGGITQSPKYLFRKEGQNVTLSCEQNLNHDAMYWYRQDPGQGLRLIYYSQIVNDFQKGDIAEGYSVSREKKESFPLTVTSAQKNPTAFYLCASSTTGTGGRGEQFFGPGTRLTVL.

The J gene is TRBJ1-5, the V gene TRBV6-5, with 7 nucleotides matching TRBD1. Germline V gives CDR1 MNHEY, CDR2 SVGAGI. V shed 8 bases and J 4 bases; nucleotides not matched to a gene: 5. CDR3 length: 13 amino acids. The CDR3 sequence: CASVRTGNQPQHF. CDR3 nucleotides: TGTGCCAGCGTTCGGACAGGTAATCAGCCCCAGCATTTT.